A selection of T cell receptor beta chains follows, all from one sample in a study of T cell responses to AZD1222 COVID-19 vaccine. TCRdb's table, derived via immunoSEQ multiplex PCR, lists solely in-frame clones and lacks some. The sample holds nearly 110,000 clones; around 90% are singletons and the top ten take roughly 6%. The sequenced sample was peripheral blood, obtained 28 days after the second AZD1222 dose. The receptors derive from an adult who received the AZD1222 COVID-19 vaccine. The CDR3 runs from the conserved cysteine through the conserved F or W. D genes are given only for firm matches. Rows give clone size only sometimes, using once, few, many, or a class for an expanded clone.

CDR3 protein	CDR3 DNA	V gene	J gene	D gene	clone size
CASSTHPGSNQPQHF	TGTGCCAGCAGTACCCACCCGGGTAGCAATCAGCCCCAGCATTTT	TRBV27	TRBJ1-5	NA	NA
CASSAGAYEQYF	TGTGCCAGCAGCGCTGGAGCCTACGAGCAGTACTTC	TRBV11-3	TRBJ2-7	NA	NA
CSVEFVTPPVEQFF	TGCAGCGTCGAGTTCGTGACACCCCCCGTTGAGCAGTTCTTC	TRBV29-1	TRBJ2-1	NA	NA
CASSLGTGSPYEQYF	TGCGCCAGCAGCTTAGGGACAGGTTCTCCCTACGAGCAGTACTTC	TRBV5-1	TRBJ2-7	TRBD1	NA
CASSEERGSYNSPLHF	TGTGCCAGCAGCGAAGAAAGGGGCTCCTATAATTCACCCCTCCACTTT	TRBV9	TRBJ1-6	NA	NA
CASSYPSGTANSPLHF	TGTGCCAGCAGTTACCCCTCGGGGACAGCCAATTCACCCCTCCACTTT	TRBV28	TRBJ1-6	TRBD1	NA
CASSFTGRYGYTF	TGTGCCAGCAGCTTCACAGGGCGGTATGGCTACACCTTC	TRBV5-8	TRBJ1-2	NA	NA
CASSWGYTEAFF	TGTGCCAGCAGCTGGGGATACACTGAAGCTTTCTTT	TRBV28	TRBJ1-1	NA	NA
CSASGTGGNSPLHF	TGCAGCGCAAGCGGGACAGGGGGAAATTCACCCCTCCACTTT	TRBV29-1	TRBJ1-6	TRBD1	once
CASTPGGNQPQHF	TGTGCCAGCACCCCGGGGGGCAATCAGCCCCAGCATTTT	TRBV6-5	TRBJ1-5	NA	NA
CASRGGRYTYEQYF	TGTGCCAGCAGGGGGGGCCGGTATACCTACGAGCAGTACTTC	TRBV6-5	TRBJ2-7	NA	NA
CASSIRQTTTGELFF	TGTGCCAGTAGTATCCGGCAGACCACCACCGGGGAGCTGTTTTTT	TRBV19	TRBJ2-2	NA	NA
CASSSVVGQPQHF	TGTGCCAGCAGCTCCGTGGTGGGTCAGCCCCAGCATTTT	TRBV12-3/TRBV12-4	TRBJ1-5	NA	NA